This T cell receptor (beta chain) is drawn from a study of blood T cell repertoires in COVID-19. From germline, CDR1 is SGHTA and CDR2 FQGNSA. Trimming removed 5 bases from V and 6 bases from J, with 9 bases in between. The CDR3 extends over 12 amino acids. Sequencing was performed with immunoSEQ multiplex PCR; in TCRdb, only in-frame clones are kept and a portion is missing. The sample comprises 180,000 or so clones, roughly four fifths of which are singletons, and roughly 12% rests with the top ten. Sequences were obtained from peripheral blood. V is TRBV7-2 and J is TRBJ2-3; D remains ambiguous. The origin of this receptor is a man aged 45-65 years who had recovered from COVID-19. The CDR3 coding sequence is TGTGCCAGCAGCCCCACACAGGATACGCAGTATTTT. Translated, it gives CASSPTQDTQYF.